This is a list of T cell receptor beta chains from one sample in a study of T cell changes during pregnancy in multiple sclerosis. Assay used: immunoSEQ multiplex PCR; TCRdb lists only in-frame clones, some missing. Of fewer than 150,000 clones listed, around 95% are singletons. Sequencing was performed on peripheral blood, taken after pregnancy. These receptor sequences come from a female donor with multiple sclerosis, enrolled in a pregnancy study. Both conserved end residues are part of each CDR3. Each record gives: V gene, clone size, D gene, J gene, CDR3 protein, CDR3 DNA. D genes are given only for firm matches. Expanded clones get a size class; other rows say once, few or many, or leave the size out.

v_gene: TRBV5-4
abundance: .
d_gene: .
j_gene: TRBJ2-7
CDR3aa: CASSLLGSPYEQYF
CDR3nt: TGTGCCAGCAGCTTGTTGGGGAGCCCCTACGAGCAGTACTTC

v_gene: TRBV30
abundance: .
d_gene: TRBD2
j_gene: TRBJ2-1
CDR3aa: CAWRGTGGGEREFKGQFF
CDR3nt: TGTGCCTGGAGGGGTACGGGGGGGGGTGAGCGGGAGTTTAAGGGGCAGTTCTTC

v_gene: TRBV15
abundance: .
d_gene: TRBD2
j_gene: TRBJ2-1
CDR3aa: CATSPRLADYNEQFF
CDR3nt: TGTGCCACCAGCCCCCGACTAGCGGATTACAATGAGCAGTTCTTC

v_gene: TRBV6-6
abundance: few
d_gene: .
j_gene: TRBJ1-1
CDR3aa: CASSYSTANTEAFF
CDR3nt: TGTGCCAGCAGTTACTCGACAGCGAACACTGAAGCTTTCTTT

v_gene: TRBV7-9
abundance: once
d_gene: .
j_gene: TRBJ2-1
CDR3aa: CASSPEGGEQFF
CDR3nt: TGTGCCAGCAGCCCCGAAGGGGGTGAGCAGTTCTTC

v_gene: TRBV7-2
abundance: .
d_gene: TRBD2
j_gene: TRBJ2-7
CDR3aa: CASSLSAGVGYEQYF
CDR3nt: TGTGCCAGCAGCTTATCAGCGGGAGTTGGGTACGAGCAGTACTTC

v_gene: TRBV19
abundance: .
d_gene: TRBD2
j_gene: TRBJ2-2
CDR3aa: CASRLAGANTGELFF
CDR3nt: TGTGCCAGTAGGTTAGCGGGAGCGAACACCGGGGAGCTGTTTTTT

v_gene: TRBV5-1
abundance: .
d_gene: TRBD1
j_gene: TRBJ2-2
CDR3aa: CASRTGAGTGELFF
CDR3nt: TGCGCCAGCAGGACAGGGGCGGGCACCGGGGAGCTGTTTTTT

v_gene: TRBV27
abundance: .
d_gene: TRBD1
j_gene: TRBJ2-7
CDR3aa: CASSLSRTGGNDEQYF
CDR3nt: TGTGCCAGCAGTTTATCACGGACAGGGGGTAATGACGAGCAGTACTTC

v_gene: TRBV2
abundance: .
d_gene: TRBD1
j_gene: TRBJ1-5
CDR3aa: CASSESGGPNQPQHF
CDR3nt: TGTGCCAGCAGTGAATCAGGGGGCCCCAATCAGCCCCAGCATTTT

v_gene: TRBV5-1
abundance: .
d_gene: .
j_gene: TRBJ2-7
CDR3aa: CASSLARADGEQYF
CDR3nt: TGCGCCAGCAGCTTGGCCCGCGCTGATGGCGAGCAGTACTTC

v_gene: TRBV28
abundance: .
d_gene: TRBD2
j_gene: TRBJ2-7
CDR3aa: CASRPTSGRYEQYF
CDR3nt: TGTGCCAGCAGGCCAACTAGCGGGAGGTACGAGCAGTACTTC

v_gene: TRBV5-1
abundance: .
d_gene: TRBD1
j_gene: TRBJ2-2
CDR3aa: CASSLEWTGVTGELFF
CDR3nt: TGCGCCAGCAGCTTGGAATGGACAGGGGTCACCGGGGAGCTGTTTTTT

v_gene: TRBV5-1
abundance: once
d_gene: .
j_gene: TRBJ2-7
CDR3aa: CASSLWGGGGTSGSYEQYF
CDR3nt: TGCGCCAGCAGCTTGTGGGGAGGGGGCGGCACTAGCGGTTCCTACGAGCAGTACTTC

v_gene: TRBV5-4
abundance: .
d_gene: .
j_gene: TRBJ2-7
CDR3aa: CASSPGGGGEQYF
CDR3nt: TGTGCCAGCAGCCCCGGAGGCGGTGGCGAGCAGTACTTC

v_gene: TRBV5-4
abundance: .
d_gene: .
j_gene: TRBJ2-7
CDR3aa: CASSFPMSEQYF
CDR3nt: TGTGCCAGCAGCTTCCCCATGAGCGAGCAGTACTTC

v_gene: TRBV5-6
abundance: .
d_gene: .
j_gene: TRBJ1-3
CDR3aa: CASSLTSGNTIYF
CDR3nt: TGTGCCAGCAGCTTAACATCTGGAAACACCATATATTTT

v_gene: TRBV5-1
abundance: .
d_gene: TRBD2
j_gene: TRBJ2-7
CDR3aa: CASSLEGASGKYEQYF
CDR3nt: TGCGCCAGCAGCTTGGAGGGGGCTAGCGGGAAGTACGAGCAGTACTTC

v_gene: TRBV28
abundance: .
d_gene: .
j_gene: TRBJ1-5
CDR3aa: CASARLGTRDQPQHF
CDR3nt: TGTGCCAGCGCCAGACTGGGAACTAGGGATCAGCCCCAGCATTTT

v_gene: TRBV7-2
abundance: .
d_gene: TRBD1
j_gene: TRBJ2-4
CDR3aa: CASSLVGGQGRNIQYF
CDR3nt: TGTGCCAGCAGCTTAGTAGGTGGACAGGGGAGAAACATTCAGTACTTC

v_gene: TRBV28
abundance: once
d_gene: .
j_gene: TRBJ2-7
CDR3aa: CASSFGPTSPGDEQYF
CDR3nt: TGTGCCAGCAGTTTCGGCCCGACTTCCCCGGGGGACGAGCAGTACTTC

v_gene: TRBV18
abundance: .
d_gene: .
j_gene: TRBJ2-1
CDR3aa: CASSPGGLGEQFF
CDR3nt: TGTGCCAGCTCACCGGGTGGGCTCGGTGAGCAGTTCTTC

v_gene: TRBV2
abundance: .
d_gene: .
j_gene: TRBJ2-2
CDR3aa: CASSEAELGTGGELFF
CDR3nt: TGTGCCAGCAGTGAAGCGGAGCTAGGTACAGGCGGGGAGCTGTTTTTT

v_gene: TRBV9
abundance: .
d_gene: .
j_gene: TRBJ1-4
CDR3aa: CASSEGQNNEKLFF
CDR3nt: TGTGCCAGCAGCGAGGGGCAGAATAATGAAAAACTGTTTTTT

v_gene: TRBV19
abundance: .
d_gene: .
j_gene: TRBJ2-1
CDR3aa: CASSTEAEPFYNEQFF
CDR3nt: TGTGCCAGTAGTACCGAAGCGGAGCCCTTTTACAATGAGCAGTTCTTC